Sequencing of this T cell receptor beta chain was carried out in a study of a mutant IDH1 vaccine in newly diagnosed glioma. The time point denotes: baseline, week 1 (first vaccination visit). Treatment denoted: pre-vaccination baseline after standard-of-care therapy. Diagnosis in the donors showed new WHO grade 3 or 4 astrocytomas that were IDH1-mutant and ATRX-lost. Libraries were prepared by immunoSEQ multiplex PCR; TCRdb keeps only in-frame clonotypes and omits some of them. The sample has 30,000 to 35,000 clones; about 88% are singletons. The clonotype comes from a woman between 35 and 50 years old with glioma. Sequencing was performed on PBMCs, taken from a glioma patient treated with radiotherapy, temozolomide or both.

The CDR3 spells CASSSGQVNTEAFF. For the CDR3, the DNA is TGTGCCAGCAGCAGCGGACAGGTGAACACTGAAGCTTTCTTT. V gene TRBV21-1 combines with J gene TRBJ1-1; the D call TRBD1 from the table was never checked on the DNA. TRBV21-1 is a known pseudogene. The length of the CDR3 is 14 residues.